This T cell receptor (beta chain) was observed in a study of monozygotic twins with inflammatory bowel disease. Skipping T cell sorting, the study isolated total RNA directly from whole blood. There were eight separate reactions per sample in which cDNA was made. TCRdb reanalyzed the 5' RACE reads, giving one entry per CDR3 protein sequence and no DNA. The table lists more than 300,000 distinct CDR3 sequences, with 5.6% in the top ten. This CDR3 comprises 15 residues. Germline V lookup: CDR1 LNHDA, CDR2 SQIVND (reference sequence). The sample consisted of blood. This clonotype was sampled from a human donor with ulcerative colitis or Crohn's disease, or a healthy co-twin of an affected twin (not recorded which). This chain joins TRBV19 and TRBJ1-2; TCRdb's D gene call, TRBD1, goes unchecked for lack of DNA. The CDR3 protein is CASSGSGTGDYGYTF.